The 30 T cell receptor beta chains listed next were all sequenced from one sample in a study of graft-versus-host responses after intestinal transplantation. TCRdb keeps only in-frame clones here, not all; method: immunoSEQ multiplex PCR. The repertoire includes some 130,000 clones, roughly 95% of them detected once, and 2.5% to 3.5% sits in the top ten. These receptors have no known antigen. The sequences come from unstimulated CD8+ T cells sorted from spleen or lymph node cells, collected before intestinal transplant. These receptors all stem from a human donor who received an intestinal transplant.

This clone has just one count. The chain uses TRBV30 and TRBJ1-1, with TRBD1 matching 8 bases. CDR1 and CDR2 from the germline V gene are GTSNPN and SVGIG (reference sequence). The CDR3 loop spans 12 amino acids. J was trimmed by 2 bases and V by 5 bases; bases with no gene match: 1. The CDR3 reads CAWGQGNTEAFF. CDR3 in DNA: TGTGCCTGGGGACAGGGAAACACTGAAGCTTTCTTT.

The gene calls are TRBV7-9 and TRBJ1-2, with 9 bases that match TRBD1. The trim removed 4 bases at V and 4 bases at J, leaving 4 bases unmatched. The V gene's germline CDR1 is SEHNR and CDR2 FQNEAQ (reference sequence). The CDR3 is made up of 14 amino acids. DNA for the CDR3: TGTGCCAGCAGCTCCGGGACAGGGTTCTATGGCTACACCTTC. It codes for CASSSGTGFYGYTF.

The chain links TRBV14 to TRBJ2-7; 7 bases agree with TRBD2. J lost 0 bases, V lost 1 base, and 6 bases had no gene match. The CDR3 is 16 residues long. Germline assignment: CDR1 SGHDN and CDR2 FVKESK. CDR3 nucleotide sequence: TGTGCCAGCAGCCAAGGAGGGCGGGGGAGCTCCTACGAGCAGTACTTC. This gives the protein CASSQGGRGSSYEQYF. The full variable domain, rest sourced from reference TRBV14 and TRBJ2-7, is EAGVTQFPSHSVIEKGQTVTLRCDPISGHDNLYWYRRVMGKEIKFLLHFVKESKQDESGMPNNRFLAERTGGTYSTLKVQPAELEDSGVYFCASSQGGRGSSYEQYFGPGTRLTVT.

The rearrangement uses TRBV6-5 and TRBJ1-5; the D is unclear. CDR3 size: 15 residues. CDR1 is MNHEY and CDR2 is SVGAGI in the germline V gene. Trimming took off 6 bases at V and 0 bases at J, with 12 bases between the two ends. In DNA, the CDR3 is TGTGCCAGCAGCCCAGGAGATTATAGCAATCAGCCCCAGCATTTT. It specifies CASSPGDYSNQPQHF.

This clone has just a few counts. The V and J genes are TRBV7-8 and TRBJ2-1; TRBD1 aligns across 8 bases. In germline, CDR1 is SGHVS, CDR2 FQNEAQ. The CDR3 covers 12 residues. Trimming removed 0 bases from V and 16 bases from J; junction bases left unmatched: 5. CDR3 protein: CASSLAPGQEFF. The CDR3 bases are TGTGCCAGCAGCTTAGCTCCGGGACAGGAATTCTTC. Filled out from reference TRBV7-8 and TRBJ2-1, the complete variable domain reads GAGVSQSPRYKVAKRGQDVALRCDPISGHVSLFWYQQALGQGPEFLTYFQNEAQLDKSGLPSDRFFAERPEGSVSTLKIQRTQQEDSAVYLCASSLAPGQEFFGPGTRLTVL.

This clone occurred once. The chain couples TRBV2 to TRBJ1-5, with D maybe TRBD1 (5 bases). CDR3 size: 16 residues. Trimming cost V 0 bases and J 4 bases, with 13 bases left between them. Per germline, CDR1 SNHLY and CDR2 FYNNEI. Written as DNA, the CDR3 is TGTGCCAGCAGTGAAGCGCTTACAGGACCTAATCAGCCCCAGCATTTT. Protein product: CASSEALTGPNQPQHF.

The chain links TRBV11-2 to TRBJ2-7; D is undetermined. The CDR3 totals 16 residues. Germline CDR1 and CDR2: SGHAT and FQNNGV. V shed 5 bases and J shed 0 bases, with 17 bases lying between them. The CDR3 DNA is TGTGCCAGCAGCGGAGTTGGCGGTTCAAGCTCCTACGAGCAGTACTTC. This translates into CASSGVGGSSSYEQYF.

The CDR3 sequence is CASSSGGGGGRAEAFF. The CDR3 DNA is TGCGCCAGCAGCTCTGGAGGAGGAGGGGGTAGAGCTGAAGCTTTCTTT. The V call is TRBV5-1, the J call TRBJ1-1; possibly TRBD1 for D (6 bases). Trimming removed 3 bases from V and 6 bases from J, with 21 bases in between. The CDR3 has 16 amino acids. Germline V gene sequence: CDR1 SGHRS, CDR2 YFSETQ. The whole variable domain, filled in from reference TRBV5-1 and TRBJ1-1, reads KAGVTQTPRYLIKTRGQQVTLSCSPISGHRSVSWYQQTPGQGLQFLFEYFSETQRNKGNFPGRFSGRQFSNSRSEMNVSTLELGDSALYLCASSSGGGGGRAEAFFGQGTRLTVV.

CDR3 amino acids: CASSYGTGGGYTF. The CDR3 DNA sequence: TGTGCCAGCAGTTACGGGACAGGGGGAGGCTACACCTTC. V usage is TRBV6-5 and J usage is TRBJ1-2; 11 nucleotides agree with TRBD1. The germline CDR1 and CDR2 sequences are MNHEY and SVGAGI. The CDR3 covers 13 residues. V gave up 2 bases and J gave up 8 bases; unmatched junction bases: 1.

The CDR3 DNA reads as TGTGCCAGCAGCACAACGACAGGGGGAACTGAAGCTTTCTTT. Encoded protein: CASSTTTGGTEAFF. V and J are TRBV11-2 and TRBJ1-1, with 9 bases fitting TRBD1. CDR1 and CDR2 (germline): SGHAT, FQNNGV. V gave up 5 bases and J gave up 5 bases; unmatched junction bases: 6. This CDR3 region has 14 residues.

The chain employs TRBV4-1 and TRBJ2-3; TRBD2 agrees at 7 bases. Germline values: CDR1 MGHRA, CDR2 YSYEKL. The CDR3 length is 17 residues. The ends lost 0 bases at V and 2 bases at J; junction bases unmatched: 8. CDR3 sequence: CASSQDGSSGYTDTQYF. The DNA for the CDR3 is TGCGCCAGCAGCCAAGATGGTTCTAGCGGATACACAGATACGCAGTATTTT.

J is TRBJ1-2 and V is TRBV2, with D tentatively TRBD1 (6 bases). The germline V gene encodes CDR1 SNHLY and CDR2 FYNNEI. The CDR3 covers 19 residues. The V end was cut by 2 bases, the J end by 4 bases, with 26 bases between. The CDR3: CASSEMGSGASIYRYGYTF. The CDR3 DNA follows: TGTGCCAGCAGTGAAATGGGATCAGGGGCGTCAATCTACCGCTATGGCTACACCTTC.

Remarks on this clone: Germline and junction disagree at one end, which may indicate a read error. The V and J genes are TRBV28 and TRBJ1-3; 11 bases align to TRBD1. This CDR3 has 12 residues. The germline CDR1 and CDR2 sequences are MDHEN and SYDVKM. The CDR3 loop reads CASSSEGQGGIF. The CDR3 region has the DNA TGTGCCAGCAGTTCCGAGGGACAGGGGGGAATCTTT.

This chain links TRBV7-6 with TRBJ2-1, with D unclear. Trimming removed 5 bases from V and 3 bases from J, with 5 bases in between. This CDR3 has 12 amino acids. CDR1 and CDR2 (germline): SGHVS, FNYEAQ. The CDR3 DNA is TGTGCCAGCAGCACCGACTACAATGAGCAGTTCTTC. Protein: CASSTDYNEQFF.

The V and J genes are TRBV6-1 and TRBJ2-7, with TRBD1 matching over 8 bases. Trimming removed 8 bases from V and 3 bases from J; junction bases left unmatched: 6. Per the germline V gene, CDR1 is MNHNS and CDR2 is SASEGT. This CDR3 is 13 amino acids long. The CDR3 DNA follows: TGTGCCAGCGAGGACAGGGCGTTCTACGAGCAGTACTTC. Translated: CASEDRAFYEQYF.

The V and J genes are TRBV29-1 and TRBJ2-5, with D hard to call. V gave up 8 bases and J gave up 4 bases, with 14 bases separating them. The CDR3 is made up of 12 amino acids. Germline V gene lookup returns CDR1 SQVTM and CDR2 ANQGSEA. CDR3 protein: CSPPAAGETQYF. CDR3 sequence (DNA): TGCAGCCCCCCCGCGGCCGGAGAGACCCAGTACTTC.

The CDR3 DNA reads TGTGCCAGCAGCCTTCTAACGGGGAACACTGAAGCTTTCTTT. This codes for CASSLLTGNTEAFF. This chain links TRBV5-8 with TRBJ1-1, with unresolved D. V lost 4 bases and J lost 1, with 11 bases in between. The germline V gene has CDR1 SGHTS and CDR2 YDEGEE. The CDR3 is 14 residues long. The full variable domain, in which reference TRBV5-8 and TRBJ1-1 provide the parts outside the CDR3, is EAGVTQSPTHLIKTRGQQATLRCSPISGHTSVYWYQQALGLGLQFLLWYDEGEERNRGNFPPRFSGRQFPNYSSELNVNALELEDSALYLCASSLLTGNTEAFFGQGTRLTVV.

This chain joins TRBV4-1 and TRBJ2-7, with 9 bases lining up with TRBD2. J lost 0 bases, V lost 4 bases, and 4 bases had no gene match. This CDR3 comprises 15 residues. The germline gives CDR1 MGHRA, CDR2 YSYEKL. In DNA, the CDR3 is TGCGCCAGCAGCCCGGCTAGCGGGATCTCCTACGAGCAGTACTTC. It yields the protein CASSPASGISYEQYF.

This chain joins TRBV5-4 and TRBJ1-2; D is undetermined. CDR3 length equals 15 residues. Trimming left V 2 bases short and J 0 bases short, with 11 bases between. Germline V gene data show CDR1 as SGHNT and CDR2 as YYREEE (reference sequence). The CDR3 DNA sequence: TGTGCCAGCAGCTTAAGTGACGGCCCTAACTATGGCTACACCTTC. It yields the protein CASSLSDGPNYGYTF.

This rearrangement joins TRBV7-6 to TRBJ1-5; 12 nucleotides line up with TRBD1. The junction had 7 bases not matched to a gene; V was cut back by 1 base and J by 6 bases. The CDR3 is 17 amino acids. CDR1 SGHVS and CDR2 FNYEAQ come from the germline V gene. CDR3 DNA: TGTGCCAGCAGCTTAGAGCCGGGACAGGGGGCGGTTCAGCCCCAGCATTTT. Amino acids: CASSLEPGQGAVQPQHF.

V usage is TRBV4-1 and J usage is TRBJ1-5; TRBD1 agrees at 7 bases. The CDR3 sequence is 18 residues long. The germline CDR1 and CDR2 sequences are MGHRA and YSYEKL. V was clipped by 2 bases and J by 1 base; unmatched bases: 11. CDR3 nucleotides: TGCGCCAGCAGCCAACTTACTAACCCGGACAGGAGCAATCAGCCCCAGCATTTT. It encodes CASSQLTNPDRSNQPQHF.

The CDR3 here is CASRAPRGKFSYEQYF. CDR3 in DNA: TGTGCCAGCAGGGCCCCCCGGGGGAAATTCTCCTACGAGCAGTACTTC. This sequence joins TRBV28 and TRBJ2-7, with D perhaps matching TRBD2 (6 bases). With 6 bases removed from V and 0 bases from J, the gap between germline ends came to 18 bases. There are 16 residues in the CDR3. Looked up from germline, CDR1 is MDHEN and CDR2 is SYDVKM.

As DNA, the CDR3 is TGTGCCAGCAGCGACGGTTCAGAGCAGTTCTTC. This codes for CASSDGSEQFF. The V call is TRBV9, the J call TRBJ2-1; D unclear. Trimming took off 3 bases at V and 10 bases at J, with 8 bases between the two ends. The length of the CDR3 is 11 residues. The germline CDR1 and CDR2 sequences are SGDLS and YYNGEE.

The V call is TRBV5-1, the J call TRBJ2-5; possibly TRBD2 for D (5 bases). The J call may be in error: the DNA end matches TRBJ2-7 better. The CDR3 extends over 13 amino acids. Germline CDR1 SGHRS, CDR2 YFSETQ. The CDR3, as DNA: TGCGCCAGCAGCTGGACTCCGTTCTACGAGCAGTACTTC. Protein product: CASSWTPFYEQYF.

CDR3 bases: TGCGCCAGCAGCCAAGACAGGGGACAGGGGTCCTACGAGCAGTACTTC. It specifies CASSQDRGQGSYEQYF. This chain joins TRBV4-1 and TRBJ2-7, with 10 bases identical to TRBD1. The CDR3 length is 16 residues. V trimming: 0 bases; J trimming: 1 base; junction bases outside the gene matches: 3. Germline CDR1 reads MGHRA; CDR2 reads YSYEKL.

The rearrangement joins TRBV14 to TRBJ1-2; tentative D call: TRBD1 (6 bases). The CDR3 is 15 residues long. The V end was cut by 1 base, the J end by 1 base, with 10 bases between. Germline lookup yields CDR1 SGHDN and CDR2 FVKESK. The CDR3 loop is CASSQVQGINYGYTF. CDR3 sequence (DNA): TGTGCCAGCAGCCAAGTGCAGGGGATTAACTATGGCTACACCTTC.

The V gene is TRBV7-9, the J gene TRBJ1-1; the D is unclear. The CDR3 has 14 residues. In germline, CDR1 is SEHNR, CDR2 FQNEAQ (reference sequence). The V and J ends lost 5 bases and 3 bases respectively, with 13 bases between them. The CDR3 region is CASSNYRGDTEAFF. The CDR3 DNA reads TGTGCCAGCAGCAACTACCGGGGAGACACTGAAGCTTTCTTT.

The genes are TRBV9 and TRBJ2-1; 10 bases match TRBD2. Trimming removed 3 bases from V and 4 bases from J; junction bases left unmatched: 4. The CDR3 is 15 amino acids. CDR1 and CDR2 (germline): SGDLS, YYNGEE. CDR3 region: CASSGAGGPYNEQFF. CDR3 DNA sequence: TGTGCCAGCAGCGGAGCGGGAGGGCCTTACAATGAGCAGTTCTTC.

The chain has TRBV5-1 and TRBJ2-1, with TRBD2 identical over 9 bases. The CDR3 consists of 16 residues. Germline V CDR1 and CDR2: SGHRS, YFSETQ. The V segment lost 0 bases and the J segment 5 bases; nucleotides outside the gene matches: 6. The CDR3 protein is CASSLVWREGHNEQFF. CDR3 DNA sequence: TGCGCCAGCAGCTTGGTTTGGCGGGAGGGCCACAATGAGCAGTTCTTC.

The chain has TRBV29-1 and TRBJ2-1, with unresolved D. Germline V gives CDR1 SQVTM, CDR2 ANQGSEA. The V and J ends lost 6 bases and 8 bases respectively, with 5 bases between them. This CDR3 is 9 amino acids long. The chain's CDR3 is CSVDYEQFF. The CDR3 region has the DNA TGCAGCGTAGACTATGAGCAGTTCTTC.